Described below is a single TCR beta chain sequence and its context. This receptor's antigen is unknown. No much larger clone exists at a distance of one base, and base qualities are not known. TCRbeta CDR3 regions were amplified from genomic DNA by means of the immunoSEQ Assay, a bias-controlled multiplex PCR. The authors' analysis ran thus. Within the assay, amplification of reference gene primers was used to estimate how many nucleated cells each sample contained. Sequence reads were collapsed and filtered to measure the absolute abundance of every unique TCRbeta CDR3 rearrangement. For each sample, productive Simpson clonality was calculated as the square root of Simpson's diversity index across productive rearrangements. This immuneACCESS table, as held by TCRdb, lists in-frame sequences with V and J called but not all clones. Of the missing ones, under half trace to an unresolved V gene in checked studies; the others have no known cause. The DNA gave D and trimming, while V, J and clone size come from that table. A total of tens of thousands of clones appear in this sample, nearly 90% of them only once. The top ten clones comprise roughly 4.5% of the sample.

One collaborating source in Seattle enrolled patients while the patients were actively infected and followed the patients over time throughout the course of disease. Whole blood was collected in K2EDTA tubes by collaborating institutions according to the institutions' own protocols. Collaborator samples were shipped for TCRbeta analysis as frozen whole blood, isolated PBMCs, or DNA extracted from either sample type. There are 14 amino acids in the CDR3, from cysteine to phenylalanine inclusive. The only DNA kept is the CDR3, 42 bases in frame from the first base. CDR1 is given as SEHNR and CDR2 as FQNEAQ, both from the germline V gene (reference sequence). Unmatched junction bases come to 7, with V trimmed by 7 bases and J by 6 bases. The data were taken from a study of blood T cell repertoires in COVID-19 (TCRdb year 2020). Looking at the study overall: The collaborator samples originated in the United States, Italy and Spain and spanned the acute and convalescent phases of COVID-19. Where available, HLA class I and class II types were taken from metadata supplied by the sample provider and were not determined by assay-based typing. The prospective study material was composed of cDNA or gDNA derived from T cells, B-cell-depleted T cells, or PBMCs. The samples were drawn from two sources: the first 160 participants of the ongoing ImmuneRACE study, and 950 to 1,500 subjects contributed by 6 global collaborators. The repertoires were made available in a free public database intended to serve as a resource for research on the immune response to SARS-CoV-2. Subjects who had been exposed to COVID-19, were actively infected with it, or had recovered from it provided the deeply sampled blood TCRbeta repertoires that made up the dataset. A de-identified subject ID, COVID-19 status, age in years and sex were almost always included in the sample metadata. What the research found in general, with its limitations: The quantity of clinical and demographic metadata differed by source and by participant and was supplied without curation.

The receptor was isolated from a man in his 60s with COVID-19, enrolled during active disease. The rearranged segments are TRBV7-9 and TRBJ2-1; 9 bases in between match TRBD2. Input material: peripheral blood. The sequence in DNA is TGTGCCAGCAACCCTAGCGGGAAACCCAATGAGCAGTTCTTC. This gives the protein CASNPSGKPNEQFF. This CDR3, with the reference TRBV7-9 and TRBJ2-1 proteins standing in past its ends, gives the full variable domain DTGVSQNPRHKITKRGQNVTFRCDPISEHNRLYWYRQTLGQGPEFLTYFQNEAQLEKSRLLSDRFSAERPKGSFSTLEIQRTEQGDSAMYLCASNPSGKPNEQFFGPGTRLTVL.